This is a list of T cell receptor beta chains from one sample in a study of T-cell memory formation after mild COVID-19. TCRdb reanalysed the 5' RACE reads using MiXCR and keeps one entry per CDR3 protein. The sample consists of approximately 350,000 distinct CDR3 sequences, 25% to 30% of them appearing once. The sequenced sample was PBMCs or a T cell subset sorted from them (not recorded which). Source of these receptors: an adult woman who had mild COVID-19 (a few samples of this study predate the infection). Cell type and time point are not known. CDR3s leave out the opening cysteine and the closing phenylalanine or tryptophan. D genes are given only for firm matches.

j_call	v_call	d_call	cdr3_aa
TRBJ2-3	TRBV5-1	TRBD2	ASNLRGGPTDTQY
TRBJ2-1	TRBV7-2	NA	ASSLGASGGNEQF
TRBJ2-1	TRBV3-1	TRBD1	ASKGANEQF
TRBJ2-3	TRBV24-1	TRBD1	ATSESGTGGIADTQY
TRBJ2-7	TRBV7-9	NA	ASSVESYEQY
TRBJ2-1	TRBV29-1	NA	SVEIRVGEQF
TRBJ1-1	TRBV4-3	TRBD1	ASSRGQGTMNTEAF
TRBJ2-1	TRBV12-3/TRBV12-4	TRBD2	ASRLGTSGRSEQF
TRBJ1-1	TRBV18	TRBD1	ASSPLDRGQTEAF
TRBJ2-1	TRBV20-1	NA	SAGPSAEQF
TRBJ2-7	TRBV25-1	NA	ASSEGRAEQY
TRBJ2-7	TRBV7-2	TRBD2	ASSSTSGRRYEQY
TRBJ2-7	TRBV9	NA	ASSVDTGSVDEQY
TRBJ2-3	TRBV6-5	TRBD2	ASKALAGHYSTDTQY
TRBJ1-1	TRBV18	NA	ASSSRFEANTEAF
TRBJ2-3	TRBV9	TRBD1	ASSTRTGPTDTQY